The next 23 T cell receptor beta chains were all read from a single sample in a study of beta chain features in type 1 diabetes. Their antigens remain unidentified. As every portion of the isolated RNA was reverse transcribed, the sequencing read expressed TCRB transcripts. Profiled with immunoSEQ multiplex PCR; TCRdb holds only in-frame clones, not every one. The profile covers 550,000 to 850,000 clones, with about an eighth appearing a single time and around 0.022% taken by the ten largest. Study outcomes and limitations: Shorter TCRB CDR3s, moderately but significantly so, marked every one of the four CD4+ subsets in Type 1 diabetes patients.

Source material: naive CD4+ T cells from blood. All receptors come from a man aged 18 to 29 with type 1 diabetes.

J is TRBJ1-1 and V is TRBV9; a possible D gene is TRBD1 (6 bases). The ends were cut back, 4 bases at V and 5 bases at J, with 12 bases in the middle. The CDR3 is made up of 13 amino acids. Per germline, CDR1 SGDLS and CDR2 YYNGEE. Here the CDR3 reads CASSRTGRTEAFF. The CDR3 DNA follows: TGTGCCAGCAGCCGTACAGGGAGAACTGAAGCTTTCTTT.

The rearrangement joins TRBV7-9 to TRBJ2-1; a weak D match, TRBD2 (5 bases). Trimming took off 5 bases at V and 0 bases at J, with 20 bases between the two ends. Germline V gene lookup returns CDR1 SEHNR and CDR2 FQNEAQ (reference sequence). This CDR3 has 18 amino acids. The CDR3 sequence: CASSTHGSERSSYNEQFF. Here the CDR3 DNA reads TGTGCCAGCAGCACCCATGGATCGGAGCGGAGCTCCTACAATGAGCAGTTCTTC.

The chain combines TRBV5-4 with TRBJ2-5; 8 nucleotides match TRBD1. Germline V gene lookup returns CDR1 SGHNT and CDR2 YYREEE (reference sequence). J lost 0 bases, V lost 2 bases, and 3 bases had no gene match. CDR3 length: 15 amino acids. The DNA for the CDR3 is TGTGCCAGCAGCTTAGGGACAGGAAACCAAGAGACCCAGTACTTC. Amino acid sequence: CASSLGTGNQETQYF.

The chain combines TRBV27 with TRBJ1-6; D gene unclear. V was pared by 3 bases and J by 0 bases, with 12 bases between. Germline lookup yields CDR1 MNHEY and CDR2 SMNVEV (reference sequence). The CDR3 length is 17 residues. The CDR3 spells CASSFIVGSSYNSPLHF. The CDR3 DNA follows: TGTGCCAGCAGTTTTATAGTGGGGAGCTCCTATAATTCACCCCTCCACTTT.

CDR3 DNA: TGCGCCAGCAGCCAAGTAAGGGTTGGGGACACCGGGGAGCTGTTTTTT. This encodes CASSQVRVGDTGELFF. The chain joins TRBV4-1 to TRBJ2-2; no reliable D call. Trimming left V 1 base short and J 3 bases short, with 12 bases between. The V gene's germline CDR1 is MGHRA and CDR2 YSYEKL. This CDR3 is 16 amino acids long.

CDR3 residues: CASSKLDTTNEKLFF. The CDR3, as DNA: TGTGCCAGCAGTAAACTGGATACAACTAATGAAAAACTGTTTTTT. The chain couples TRBV6-5 to TRBJ1-4; D remains unclear. Trimming cost V 5 bases and J 0 bases, with 10 bases left between them. CDR1 and CDR2 (germline): MNHEY, SVGAGI. This CDR3 is 15 amino acids long.

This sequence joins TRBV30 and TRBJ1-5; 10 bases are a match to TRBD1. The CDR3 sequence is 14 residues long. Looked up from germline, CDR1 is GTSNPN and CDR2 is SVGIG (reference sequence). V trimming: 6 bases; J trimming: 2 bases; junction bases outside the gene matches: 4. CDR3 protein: CACTGTGGNQPQHF. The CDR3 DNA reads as TGTGCCTGTACCGGGACAGGGGGCAATCAGCCCCAGCATTTT.

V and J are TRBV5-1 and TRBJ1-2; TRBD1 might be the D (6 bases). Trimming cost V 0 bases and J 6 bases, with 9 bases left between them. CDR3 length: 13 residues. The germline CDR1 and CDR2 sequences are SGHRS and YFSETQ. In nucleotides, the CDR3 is TGCGCCAGCAGCTTGGCAGGGGCCCATGGCTACACCTTC. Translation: CASSLAGAHGYTF.

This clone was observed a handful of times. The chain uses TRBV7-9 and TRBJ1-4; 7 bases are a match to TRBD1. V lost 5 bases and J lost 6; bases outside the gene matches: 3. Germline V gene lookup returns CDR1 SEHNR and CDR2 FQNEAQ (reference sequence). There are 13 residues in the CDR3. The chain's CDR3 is CASSLTGDEKLFF. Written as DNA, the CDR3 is TGTGCCAGCAGCCTCACAGGGGATGAAAAACTGTTTTTT.

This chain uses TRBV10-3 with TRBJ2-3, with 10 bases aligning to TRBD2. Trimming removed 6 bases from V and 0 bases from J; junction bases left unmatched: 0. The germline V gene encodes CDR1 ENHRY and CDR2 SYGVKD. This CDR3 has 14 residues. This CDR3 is CAIRGLASTDTQYF. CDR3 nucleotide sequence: TGTGCCATCAGGGGACTAGCGAGCACAGATACGCAGTATTTT.

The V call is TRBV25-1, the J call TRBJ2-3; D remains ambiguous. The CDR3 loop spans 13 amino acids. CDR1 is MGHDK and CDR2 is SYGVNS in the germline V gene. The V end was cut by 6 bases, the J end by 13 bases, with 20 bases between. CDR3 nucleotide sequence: TGTGCCAGCAGCTTAGACGGACGGTATATGGAGTATTTT. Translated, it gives CASSLDGRYMEYF.

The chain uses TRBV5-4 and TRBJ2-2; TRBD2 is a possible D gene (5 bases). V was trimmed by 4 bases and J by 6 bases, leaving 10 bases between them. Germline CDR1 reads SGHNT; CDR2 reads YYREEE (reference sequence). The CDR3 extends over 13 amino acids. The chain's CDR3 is CASSPDGAGELFF. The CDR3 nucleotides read TGTGCCAGCAGCCCCGACGGGGCCGGGGAGCTGTTTTTT.

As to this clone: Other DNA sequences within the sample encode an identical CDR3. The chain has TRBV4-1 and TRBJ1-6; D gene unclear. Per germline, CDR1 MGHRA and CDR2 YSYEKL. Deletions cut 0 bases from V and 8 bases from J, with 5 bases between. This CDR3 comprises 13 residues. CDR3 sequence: CASSQERDSPLHF. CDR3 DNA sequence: TGCGCCAGCAGCCAAGAGAGGGATTCACCCCTCCACTTT.

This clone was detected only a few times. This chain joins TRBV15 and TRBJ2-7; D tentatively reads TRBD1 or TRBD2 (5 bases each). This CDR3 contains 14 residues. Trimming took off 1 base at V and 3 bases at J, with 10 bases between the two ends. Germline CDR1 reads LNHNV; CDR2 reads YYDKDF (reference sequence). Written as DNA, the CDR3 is TGTGCCACCAGCAGAGGGGGGACCCTCTACGAGCAGTACTTC. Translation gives CATSRGGTLYEQYF.

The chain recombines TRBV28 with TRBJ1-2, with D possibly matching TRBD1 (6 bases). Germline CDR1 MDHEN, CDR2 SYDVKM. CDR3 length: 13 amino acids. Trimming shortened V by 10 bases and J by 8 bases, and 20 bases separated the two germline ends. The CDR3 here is CATLRGAMGGYTF. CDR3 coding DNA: TGTGCCACCCTGCGGGGGGCTATGGGAGGCTACACCTTC.

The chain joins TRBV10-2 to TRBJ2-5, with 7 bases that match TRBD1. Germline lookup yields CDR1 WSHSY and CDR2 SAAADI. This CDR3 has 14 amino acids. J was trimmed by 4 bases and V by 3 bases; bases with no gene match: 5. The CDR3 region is CASSDETGAETQYF. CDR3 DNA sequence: TGCGCCAGCAGTGATGAAACAGGGGCAGAGACCCAGTACTTC.

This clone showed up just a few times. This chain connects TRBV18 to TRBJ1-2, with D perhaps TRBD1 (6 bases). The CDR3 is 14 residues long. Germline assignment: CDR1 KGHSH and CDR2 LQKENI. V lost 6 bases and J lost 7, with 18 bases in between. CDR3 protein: CASSPTEGEGGYTF. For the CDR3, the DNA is TGTGCCAGCTCCCCAACTGAGGGGGAGGGTGGCTACACCTTC. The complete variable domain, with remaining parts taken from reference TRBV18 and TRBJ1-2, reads NAGVMQNPRHLVRRRGQEARLRCSPMKGHSHVYWYRQLPEEGLKFMVYLQKENIIDESGMPKERFSAEFPKEGPSILRIQQVVRGDSAAYFCASSPTEGEGGYTFGSGTRLTVV.

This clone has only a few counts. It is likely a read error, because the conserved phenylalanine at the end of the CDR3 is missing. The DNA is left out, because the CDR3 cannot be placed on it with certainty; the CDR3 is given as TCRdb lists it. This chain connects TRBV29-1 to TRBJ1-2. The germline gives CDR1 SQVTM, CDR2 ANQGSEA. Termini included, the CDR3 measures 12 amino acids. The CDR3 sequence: CSVEPANSGRMV.

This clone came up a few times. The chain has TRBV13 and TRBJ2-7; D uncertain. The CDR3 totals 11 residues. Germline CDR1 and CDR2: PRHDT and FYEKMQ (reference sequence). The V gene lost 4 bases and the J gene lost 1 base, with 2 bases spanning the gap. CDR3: CASSSSYEQYF. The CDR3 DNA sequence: TGTGCCAGCAGCTCATCCTACGAGCAGTACTTC.

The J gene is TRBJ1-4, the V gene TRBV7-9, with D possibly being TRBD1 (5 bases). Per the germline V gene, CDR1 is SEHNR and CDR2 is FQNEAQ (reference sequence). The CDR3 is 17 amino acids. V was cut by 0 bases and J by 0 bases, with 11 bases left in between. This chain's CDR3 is CASSLAPDISTNEKLFF. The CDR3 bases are TGTGCCAGCAGCTTAGCGCCGGACATCTCAACTAATGAAAAACTGTTTTTT.

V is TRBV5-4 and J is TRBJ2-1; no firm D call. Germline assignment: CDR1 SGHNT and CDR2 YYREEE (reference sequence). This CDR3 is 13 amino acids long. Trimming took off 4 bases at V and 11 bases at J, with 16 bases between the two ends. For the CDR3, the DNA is TGTGCCAGCAGCCCGGCGGTGACCTCCCAGCAGTTCTTC. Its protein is CASSPAVTSQQFF.

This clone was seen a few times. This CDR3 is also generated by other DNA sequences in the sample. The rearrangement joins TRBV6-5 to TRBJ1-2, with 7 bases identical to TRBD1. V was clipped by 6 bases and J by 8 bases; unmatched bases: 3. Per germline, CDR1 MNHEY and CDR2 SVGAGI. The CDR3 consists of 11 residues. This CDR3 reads CASSQGGGYTF. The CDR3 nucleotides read TGTGCCAGCAGCCAGGGGGGCGGCTACACCTTC.

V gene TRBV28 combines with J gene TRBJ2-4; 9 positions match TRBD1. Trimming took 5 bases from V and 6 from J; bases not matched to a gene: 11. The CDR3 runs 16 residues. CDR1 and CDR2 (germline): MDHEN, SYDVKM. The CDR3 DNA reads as TGTGCCAGCAGTGGCCCGGGACAGGGTACGGGAAACATTCAGTACTTC. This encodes CASSGPGQGTGNIQYF.